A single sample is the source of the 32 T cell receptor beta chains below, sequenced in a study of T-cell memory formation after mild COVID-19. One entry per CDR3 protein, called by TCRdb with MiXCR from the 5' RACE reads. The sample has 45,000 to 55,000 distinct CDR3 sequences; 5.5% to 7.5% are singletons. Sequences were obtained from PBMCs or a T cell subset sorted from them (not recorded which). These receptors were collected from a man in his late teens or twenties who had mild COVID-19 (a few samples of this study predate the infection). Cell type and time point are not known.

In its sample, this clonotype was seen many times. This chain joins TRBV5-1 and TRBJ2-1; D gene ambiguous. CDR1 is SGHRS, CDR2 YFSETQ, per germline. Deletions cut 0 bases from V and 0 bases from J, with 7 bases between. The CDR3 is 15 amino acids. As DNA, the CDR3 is TGCGCCAGCAGCTTGGCGGCTTCCTCCTACAATGAGCAGTTCTTC. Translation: CASSLAASSYNEQFF.

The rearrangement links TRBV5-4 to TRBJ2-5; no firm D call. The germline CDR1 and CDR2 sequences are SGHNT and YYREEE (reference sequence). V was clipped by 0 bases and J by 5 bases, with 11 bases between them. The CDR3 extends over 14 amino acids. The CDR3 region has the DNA TGTGCCAGCAGCTTGGCCCTTAGCAAGGAGACCCAGTACTTC. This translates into CASSLALSKETQYF. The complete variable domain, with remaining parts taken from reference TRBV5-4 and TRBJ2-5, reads ETGVTQSPTHLIKTRGQQVTLRCSSQSGHNTVSWYQQALGQGPQFIFQYYREEENGRGNFPPRFSGLQFPNYSSELNVNALELDDSALYLCASSLALSKETQYFGPGTRLLVL.

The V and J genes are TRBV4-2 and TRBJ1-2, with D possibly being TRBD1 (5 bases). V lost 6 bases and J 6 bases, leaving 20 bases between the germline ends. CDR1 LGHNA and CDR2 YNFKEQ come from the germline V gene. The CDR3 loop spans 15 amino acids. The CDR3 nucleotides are TGTGCCAGCAGACCTCTAACCGGGACGGATGATGGCTACACCTTC. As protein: CASRPLTGTDDGYTF.

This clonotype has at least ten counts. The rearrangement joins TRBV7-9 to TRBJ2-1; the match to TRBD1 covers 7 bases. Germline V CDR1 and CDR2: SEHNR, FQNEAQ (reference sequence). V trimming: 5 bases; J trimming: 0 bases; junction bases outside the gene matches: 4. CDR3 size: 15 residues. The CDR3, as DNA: TGTGCCAGCAGCCAGACAGGGTACTCCTACAATGAGCAGTTCTTC. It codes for CASSQTGYSYNEQFF.

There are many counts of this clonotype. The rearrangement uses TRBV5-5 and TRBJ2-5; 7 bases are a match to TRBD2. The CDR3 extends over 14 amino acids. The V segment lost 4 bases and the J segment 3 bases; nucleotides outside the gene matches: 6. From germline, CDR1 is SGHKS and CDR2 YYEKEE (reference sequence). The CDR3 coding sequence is TGTGCCAGCAGCCCGGGGGGAATAGAAGAGACCCAGTACTTC. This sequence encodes CASSPGGIEETQYF.

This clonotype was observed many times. The CDR3 sequence is CASSLANRFGTEAFF. The CDR3 DNA follows: TGTGCCAGCAGCTTAGCGAACAGATTCGGCACTGAAGCTTTCTTT. The chain is built from TRBV7-8 and TRBJ1-1; D gene unclear. V shed 0 bases and J shed 4 bases, with 12 bases lying between them. This CDR3 is 15 amino acids long. Germline CDR1 is SGHVS and CDR2 is FQNEAQ. The full variable domain, its missing parts supplied by reference TRBV7-8 and TRBJ1-1, is GAGVSQSPRYKVAKRGQDVALRCDPISGHVSLFWYQQALGQGPEFLTYFQNEAQLDKSGLPSDRFFAERPEGSVSTLKIQRTQQEDSAVYLCASSLANRFGTEAFFGQGTRLTVV.

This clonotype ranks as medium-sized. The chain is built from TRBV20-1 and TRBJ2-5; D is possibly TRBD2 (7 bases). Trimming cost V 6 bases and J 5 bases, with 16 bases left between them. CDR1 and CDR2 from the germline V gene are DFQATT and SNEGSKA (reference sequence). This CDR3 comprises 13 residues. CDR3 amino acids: CSAGRGARETQYF. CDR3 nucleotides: TGCAGTGCCGGACGGGGGGCGCGGGAGACCCAGTACTTC.

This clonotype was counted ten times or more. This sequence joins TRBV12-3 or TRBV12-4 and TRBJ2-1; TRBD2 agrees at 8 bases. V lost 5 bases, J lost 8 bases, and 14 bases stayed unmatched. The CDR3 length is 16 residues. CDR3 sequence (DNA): TGTGCCAGCAGTAACAACCGGGGGGGCGGGTCTTATGAGCAGTTCTTC. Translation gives CASSNNRGGGSYEQFF.

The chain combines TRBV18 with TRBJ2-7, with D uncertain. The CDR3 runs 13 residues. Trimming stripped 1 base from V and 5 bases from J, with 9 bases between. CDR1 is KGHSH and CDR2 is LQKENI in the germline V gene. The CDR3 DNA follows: TGTGCCAGCTCACCACTTCGTGAAGACGAGCAGTACGTC. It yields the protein CASSPLREDEQYV.

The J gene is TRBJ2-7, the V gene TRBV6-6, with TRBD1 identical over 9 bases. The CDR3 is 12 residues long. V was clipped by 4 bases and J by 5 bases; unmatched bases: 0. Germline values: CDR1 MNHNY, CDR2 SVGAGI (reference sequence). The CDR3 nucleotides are TGTGCCAGCAGTTGGACAGGGGACGAGCAGTACGTC. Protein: CASSWTGDEQYV.

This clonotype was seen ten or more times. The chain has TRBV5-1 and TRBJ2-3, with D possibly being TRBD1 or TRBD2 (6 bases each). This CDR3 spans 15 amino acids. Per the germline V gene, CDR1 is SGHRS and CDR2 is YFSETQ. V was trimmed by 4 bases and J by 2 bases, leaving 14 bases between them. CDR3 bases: TGCGCCAGCAGCCCCGGGGGCCAAAACACAGATACGCAGTATTTT. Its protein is CASSPGGQNTDTQYF.

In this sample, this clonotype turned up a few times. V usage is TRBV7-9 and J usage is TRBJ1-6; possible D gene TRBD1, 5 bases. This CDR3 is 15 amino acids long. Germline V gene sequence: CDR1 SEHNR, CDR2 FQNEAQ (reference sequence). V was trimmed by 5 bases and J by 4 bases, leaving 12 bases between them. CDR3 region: CASSPRGGYNSPLHF. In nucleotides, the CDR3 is TGTGCCAGCAGCCCCCGGGGGGGTTATAATTCACCCCTCCACTTT.

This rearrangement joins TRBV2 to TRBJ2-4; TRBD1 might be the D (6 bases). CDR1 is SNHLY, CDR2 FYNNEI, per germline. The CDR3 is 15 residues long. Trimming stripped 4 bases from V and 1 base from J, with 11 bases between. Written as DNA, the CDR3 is TGTGCCAGCAGTGCTGTCAGGGGCGCCAAAAACATTCAGTACTTC. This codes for CASSAVRGAKNIQYF.

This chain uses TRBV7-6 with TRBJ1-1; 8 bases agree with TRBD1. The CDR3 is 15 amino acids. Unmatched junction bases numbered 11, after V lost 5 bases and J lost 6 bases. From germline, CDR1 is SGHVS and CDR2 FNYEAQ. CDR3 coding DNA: TGTGCCAGCAGCCTAAGGACAGGGCTGAGGCCTGAAGCTTTCTTT. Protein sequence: CASSLRTGLRPEAFF.

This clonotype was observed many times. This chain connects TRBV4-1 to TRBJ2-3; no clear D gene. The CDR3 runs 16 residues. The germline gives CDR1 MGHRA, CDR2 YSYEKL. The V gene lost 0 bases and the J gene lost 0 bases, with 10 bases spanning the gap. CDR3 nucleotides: TGCGCCAGCAGCCAAGAGACTCACCCTAGCACAGATACGCAGTATTTT. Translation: CASSQETHPSTDTQYF.

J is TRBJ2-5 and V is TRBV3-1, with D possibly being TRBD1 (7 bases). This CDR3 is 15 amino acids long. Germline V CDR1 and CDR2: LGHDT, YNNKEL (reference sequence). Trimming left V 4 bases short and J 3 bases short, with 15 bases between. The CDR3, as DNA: TGTGCCAGCAGCCGACGCGGGGACAGTAAAGAGACCCAGTACTTC. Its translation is CASSRRGDSKETQYF.

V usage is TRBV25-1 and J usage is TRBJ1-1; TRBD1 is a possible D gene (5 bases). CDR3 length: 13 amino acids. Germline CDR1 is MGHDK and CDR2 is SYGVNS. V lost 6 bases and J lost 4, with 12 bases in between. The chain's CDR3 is CASSVGGITEAFF. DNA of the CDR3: TGTGCCAGCAGCGTTGGGGGTATCACTGAAGCTTTCTTT.

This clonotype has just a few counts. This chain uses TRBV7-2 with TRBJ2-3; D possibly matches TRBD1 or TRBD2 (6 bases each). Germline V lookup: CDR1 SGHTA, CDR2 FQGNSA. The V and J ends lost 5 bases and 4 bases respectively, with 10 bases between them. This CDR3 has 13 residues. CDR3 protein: CASSLRGPDTQYF. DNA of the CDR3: TGTGCCAGCAGCCTCCGGGGGCCAGATACGCAGTATTTT.

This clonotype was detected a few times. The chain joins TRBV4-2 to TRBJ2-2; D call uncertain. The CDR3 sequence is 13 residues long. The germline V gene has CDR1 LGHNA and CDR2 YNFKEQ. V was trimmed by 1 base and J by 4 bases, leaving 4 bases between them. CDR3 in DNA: TGTGCCAGCAGCCAAGCCACCACCGGGGAGCTGTTTTTT. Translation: CASSQATTGELFF.

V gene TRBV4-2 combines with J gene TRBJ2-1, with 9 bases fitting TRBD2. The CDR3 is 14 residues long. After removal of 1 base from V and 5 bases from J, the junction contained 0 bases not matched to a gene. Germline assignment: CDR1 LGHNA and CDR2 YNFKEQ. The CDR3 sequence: CASSQASGDNEQFF. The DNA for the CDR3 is TGTGCCAGCAGCCAAGCTAGCGGGGACAATGAGCAGTTCTTC.

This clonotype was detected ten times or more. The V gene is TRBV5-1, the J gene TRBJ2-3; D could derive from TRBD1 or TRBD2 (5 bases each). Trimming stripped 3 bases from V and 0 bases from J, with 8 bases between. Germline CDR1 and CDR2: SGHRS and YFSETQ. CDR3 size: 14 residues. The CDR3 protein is CASSWGPSTDTQYF. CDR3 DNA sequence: TGCGCCAGCAGCTGGGGACCGAGCACAGATACGCAGTATTTT.

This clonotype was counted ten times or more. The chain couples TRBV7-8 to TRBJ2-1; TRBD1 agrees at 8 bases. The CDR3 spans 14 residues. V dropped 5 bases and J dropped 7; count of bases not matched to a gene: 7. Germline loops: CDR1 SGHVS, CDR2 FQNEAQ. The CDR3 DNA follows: TGTGCCAGCAGCGCACGGACAGGGTTGAATGAGCAGTTCTTC. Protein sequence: CASSARTGLNEQFF. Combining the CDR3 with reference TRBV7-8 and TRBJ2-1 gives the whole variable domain GAGVSQSPRYKVAKRGQDVALRCDPISGHVSLFWYQQALGQGPEFLTYFQNEAQLDKSGLPSDRFFAERPEGSVSTLKIQRTQQEDSAVYLCASSARTGLNEQFFGPGTRLTVL.

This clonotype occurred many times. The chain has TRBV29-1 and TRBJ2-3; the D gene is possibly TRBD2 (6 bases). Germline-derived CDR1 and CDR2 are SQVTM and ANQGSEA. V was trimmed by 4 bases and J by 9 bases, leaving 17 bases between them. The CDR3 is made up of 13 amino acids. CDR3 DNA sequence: TGCAGCGTTGGGCGGGGCCTCGGGTCGACGCAGTATTTT. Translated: CSVGRGLGSTQYF.

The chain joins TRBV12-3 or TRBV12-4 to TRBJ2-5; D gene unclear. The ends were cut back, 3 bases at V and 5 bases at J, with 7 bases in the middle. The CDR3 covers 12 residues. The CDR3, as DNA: TGTGCCAGCAGTTTGGGTTACGAGACCCAGTACTTC. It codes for CASSLGYETQYF.

The CDR3 nucleotides are TGTGCCAGCGGACAACAATACAATGAGCAGTTCTTC. Its protein product is CASGQQYNEQFF. V gene TRBV2 combines with J gene TRBJ2-1; D perhaps matches TRBD1 (5 bases). There are 12 residues in the CDR3. CDR1 is SNHLY, CDR2 FYNNEI, per germline. The V end lost 8 bases, the J end lost 4 bases, and 9 bases lay between the germline ends.

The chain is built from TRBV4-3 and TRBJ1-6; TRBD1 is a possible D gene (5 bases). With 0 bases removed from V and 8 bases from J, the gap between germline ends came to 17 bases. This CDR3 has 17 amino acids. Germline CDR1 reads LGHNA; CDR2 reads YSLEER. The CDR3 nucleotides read TGCGCCAGCAGCCAAGAAGTGAAGGCGTGGGGGTATTCACCCCTCCACTTT. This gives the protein CASSQEVKAWGYSPLHF.

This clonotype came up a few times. The DNA for the CDR3 is TGTGCCAGCAGGGGGGCTTCCTCCTACAATGAGCAGTTCTTC. It yields the protein CASRGASSYNEQFF. The genes are TRBV28 and TRBJ2-1; D might be TRBD1 (6 bases). Germline V CDR1 and CDR2: MDHEN, SYDVKM. Trimming took off 6 bases at V and 0 bases at J, with 9 bases between the two ends. The CDR3 extends over 14 amino acids.

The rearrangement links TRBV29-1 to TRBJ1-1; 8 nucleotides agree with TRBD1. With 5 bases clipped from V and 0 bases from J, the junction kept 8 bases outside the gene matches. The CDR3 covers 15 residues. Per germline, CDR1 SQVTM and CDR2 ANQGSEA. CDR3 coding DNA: TGCAGCGTTAACCGGGACAGGAGCATGAACACTGAAGCTTTCTTT. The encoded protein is CSVNRDRSMNTEAFF.

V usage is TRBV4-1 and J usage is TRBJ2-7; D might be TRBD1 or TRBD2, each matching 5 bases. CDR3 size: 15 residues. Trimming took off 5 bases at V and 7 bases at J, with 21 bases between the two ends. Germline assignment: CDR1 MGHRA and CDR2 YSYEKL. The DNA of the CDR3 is TGCGCCAGCAGCGAGTTCCGGGACGCGGTCGGGGAGCAGTACTTC. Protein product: CASSEFRDAVGEQYF.

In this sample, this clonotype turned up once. CDR3 in amino acids: CASSEGGRAPQQFF. The CDR3 bases are TGTGCCAGCAGTGAAGGGGGGAGGGCCCCCCAGCAGTTCTTC. The chain uses TRBV2 and TRBJ2-1, with 7 bases matching TRBD2. Germline V gene lookup returns CDR1 SNHLY and CDR2 FYNNEI. After removal of 1 base from V and 11 bases from J, the junction contained 8 bases not matched to a gene. The CDR3 is 14 amino acids.

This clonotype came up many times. The CDR3: CASSPGSYGYTF. As DNA, the CDR3 is TGTGCCAGCAGCCCGGGATCTTATGGCTACACCTTC. This rearrangement joins TRBV12-3 or TRBV12-4 to TRBJ1-2; D ambiguous. With 6 bases removed from V and 5 bases from J, the gap between germline ends came to 10 bases. CDR3 length: 12 amino acids.

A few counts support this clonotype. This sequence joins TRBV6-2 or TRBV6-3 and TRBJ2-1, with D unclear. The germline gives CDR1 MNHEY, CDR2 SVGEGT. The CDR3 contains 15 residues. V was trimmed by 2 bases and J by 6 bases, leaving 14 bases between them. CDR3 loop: CASSYAKFQGNEQFF. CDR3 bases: TGTGCCAGCAGTTACGCGAAGTTTCAAGGCAATGAGCAGTTCTTC.